The text below deals with one T cell receptor (beta chain). Its antigen is unknown. Nothing much larger sits one base from this clone, and base qualities are not available. TCRbeta CDR3 regions were amplified from genomic DNA by means of the immunoSEQ Assay, a bias-controlled multiplex PCR. On the study's bioinformatics: The number of nucleated cells in each sample was estimated from the amplification of reference gene primers within the assay. To quantify the absolute abundance of each unique TCRbeta CDR3 rearrangement, sequence reads were collapsed and filtered. For each sample, productive Simpson clonality was calculated as the square root of Simpson's diversity index over productive rearrangements. Held by TCRdb, this immuneACCESS table contains in-frame sequences only and omits some clones. Under half of the omission traces to an unresolved V gene where checked; the cause of the rest is unknown. V and J calls and clone size are copied from that table; D and trimming were computed from the DNA. The sample contains 50,000 or so clones, around 85% of them found a single time. Jointly, the top ten make up roughly 15% of the sample.

The data originate from a study of blood T cell repertoires in COVID-19 (TCRdb year 2020). For the study in its entirety: Samples covering the acute and convalescent phases of COVID-19 were provided by collaborators in the United States, Italy and Spain. The prospective study material was composed of cDNA or gDNA derived from T cells, B-cell-depleted T cells, or PBMCs. The dataset comprised deeply sampled blood TCRbeta repertoires from subjects exposed to, actively infected with, or recovered from COVID-19. The repertoires were released in a freely available public database intended as a resource for research on the immune response to SARS-CoV-2. Samples came from the ongoing ImmuneRACE study (first 160 participants) plus 1,254 subjects from 6 global collaborators. The sample metadata nearly always contained a de-identified subject ID, COVID-19 status, age in years and sex. Where available, HLA class I and class II types were taken from metadata supplied by the sample provider and were not determined by assay-based typing. Study-level results and caveats: The amount of clinical and demographic metadata varied by source and participant and was provided uncurated.

The CDR3 numbers 16 residues from cysteine through phenylalanine. The DNA shown is the 48-base CDR3, in frame from base 1. The trim is 3 bases for V and 2 bases for J, with a gap of 12 bases between the germline ends. The germline V gene sets CDR1 to KGHDR and CDR2 to SFDVKD. Collaborating institutions collected whole blood in K2EDTA tubes following their own protocols. For TCRbeta analysis, collaborators shipped samples as frozen whole blood, isolated PBMCs, or DNA extracted from either of those sample types. The sequence came from a human donor in a cohort sampled during active COVID-19. Specimen: peripheral blood. The rearrangement combines TRBV24-1 with TRBJ2-2, with TRBD1 tentatively as D gene (6 bases match). Here is the DNA: TGTGCCACCAGTGATCCCCTGGACAGCAACACCGGGGAGCTGTTTTTT. The encoded protein is CATSDPLDSNTGELFF.